This is a list of T cell receptor beta chains from one sample in a study of T cells in Graves' hyperthyroidism and ophthalmopathy. TCRdb analysed the multiplex PCR reads with MiXCR anew, one entry per CDR3 protein. In the table there are 640,000 or so distinct CDR3 sequences, roughly 15% of which are singletons. Sequencing was performed on blood. The receptors come from a woman aged 40 to 50 with Graves' ophthalmopathy. CDR3s leave out the opening cysteine and the closing phenylalanine or tryptophan.

v_call: TRBV29-1; j_call: TRBJ1-2; cdr3_aa: SVDSKGPYGYT
v_call: TRBV5-1; j_call: TRBJ2-7; cdr3_aa: ASSRTSGNPYEQY
v_call: TRBV18; j_call: TRBJ1-2; cdr3_aa: ASSPPFANGYT
v_call: TRBV12-3/TRBV12-4; j_call: TRBJ1-1; cdr3_aa: ASSPTRGVDTEAF
v_call: TRBV11-2; j_call: TRBJ2-2; cdr3_aa: ASSSLREREWDTGELF
v_call: TRBV11-2; j_call: TRBJ2-7; cdr3_aa: ASSLGSPSGIGYEQY
v_call: TRBV29-1; j_call: TRBJ1-2; cdr3_aa: SVLAGPYGYT
v_call: TRBV29-1; j_call: TRBJ1-2; cdr3_aa: SARVRGDGYT
v_call: TRBV11-2; j_call: TRBJ2-1; cdr3_aa: ASSLGSSGPYSYNEQF
v_call: TRBV20-1; j_call: TRBJ1-2; cdr3_aa: SASTGPYGYT
v_call: TRBV11-2; j_call: TRBJ2-5; cdr3_aa: ASSPRAGPRETQY
v_call: TRBV5-1; j_call: TRBJ2-2; cdr3_aa: ASSLVSGLHTGELF
v_call: TRBV12-3/TRBV12-4; j_call: TRBJ2-7; cdr3_aa: ASRGGGSSYEQY
v_call: TRBV20-1; j_call: TRBJ1-5; cdr3_aa: SASGGGGATSNQPQH
v_call: TRBV6-1; j_call: TRBJ1-3; cdr3_aa: ASSEDRGDTIY
v_call: TRBV25-1; j_call: TRBJ2-1; cdr3_aa: ASSEGTSGRDEQF
v_call: TRBV28; j_call: TRBJ2-5; cdr3_aa: ASSRLKGEMKTQY
v_call: TRBV25-1; j_call: TRBJ2-7; cdr3_aa: ASTTGNSLEQY
v_call: TRBV3-1; j_call: TRBJ1-3; cdr3_aa: ASSWGQGFGNTIY
v_call: TRBV20-1; j_call: TRBJ1-5; cdr3_aa: SARGGPSNQPQH
v_call: TRBV25-1; j_call: TRBJ1-5; cdr3_aa: ASFRDRGSQPQH
v_call: TRBV28; j_call: TRBJ1-2; cdr3_aa: ASSSQIPYGYT
v_call: TRBV19; j_call: TRBJ1-5; cdr3_aa: ASSISLFFSNQPQH
v_call: TRBV28; j_call: TRBJ2-2; cdr3_aa: ASSLGHSGELF
v_call: TRBV4-1; j_call: TRBJ2-2; cdr3_aa: ASSHGLAGGYFSGELF
v_call: TRBV4-2; j_call: TRBJ1-1; cdr3_aa: ASSQGQGMNTEAF
v_call: TRBV5-1; j_call: TRBJ2-7; cdr3_aa: ASNSPPGLSDEQY
v_call: TRBV6-5; j_call: TRBJ2-7; cdr3_aa: ASSWREGLEQY
v_call: TRBV28; j_call: TRBJ1-1; cdr3_aa: ASRTRQGLNTEAF
v_call: TRBV4-1; j_call: TRBJ2-2; cdr3_aa: ASSQDRGVDLELF
v_call: TRBV29-1; j_call: TRBJ1-2; cdr3_aa: SVRTGNYGYT
v_call: TRBV6-1; j_call: TRBJ2-2; cdr3_aa: ASSPSGRITGELF
v_call: TRBV12-3/TRBV12-4; j_call: TRBJ2-2; cdr3_aa: ASTFQGGELF
v_call: TRBV28; j_call: TRBJ2-7; cdr3_aa: ASSPRGGLSSYEQY
v_call: TRBV6-2/TRBV6-3; j_call: TRBJ1-5; cdr3_aa: ASSYSHWDRTSDQPQH
v_call: TRBV20-1; j_call: TRBJ2-7; cdr3_aa: SARFSGSSYEQY
v_call: TRBV10-3; j_call: TRBJ2-2; cdr3_aa: AIRRQGLNTGELF
v_call: TRBV25-1; j_call: TRBJ2-7; cdr3_aa: ASSESLAGSYEQY
v_call: TRBV20-1; j_call: TRBJ1-2; cdr3_aa: SAPGIYGYT
v_call: TRBV28; j_call: TRBJ2-7; cdr3_aa: ACSTPSALIYEQY
v_call: TRBV28; j_call: TRBJ2-7; cdr3_aa: ASSSHGVGDYEQY
v_call: TRBV4-3; j_call: TRBJ1-3; cdr3_aa: ASSQDDRTWDGNTIY
v_call: TRBV6-5; j_call: TRBJ2-7; cdr3_aa: ASSYLKRGEQY
v_call: TRBV6-2/TRBV6-3; j_call: TRBJ2-7; cdr3_aa: ASSYGTSGTYEQY
v_call: TRBV7-2; j_call: TRBJ2-4; cdr3_aa: ASSWETVAKNIQY
v_call: TRBV11-1; j_call: TRBJ2-2; cdr3_aa: ASSLGLGLNTGELF
v_call: TRBV18; j_call: TRBJ2-1; cdr3_aa: ASSPSATEQF
v_call: TRBV4-3; j_call: TRBJ1-1; cdr3_aa: ASSRPGQGPPEAF
v_call: TRBV20-1; j_call: TRBJ2-5; cdr3_aa: SAETSGRGKTQY
v_call: TRBV6-4; j_call: TRBJ2-7; cdr3_aa: ASSPLLAGGSAGQLYEQY
v_call: TRBV12-3/TRBV12-4; j_call: TRBJ2-7; cdr3_aa: ASSFGQGLGSYEQY
v_call: TRBV15; j_call: TRBJ2-4; cdr3_aa: ATSRPTSGTYIQY
v_call: TRBV7-2; j_call: TRBJ2-5; cdr3_aa: ASSLDRTWETQY
v_call: TRBV7-9; j_call: TRBJ2-7; cdr3_aa: ASSYRGGDSYEQY
v_call: TRBV30; j_call: TRBJ2-5; cdr3_aa: AWSRDRGETQY
v_call: TRBV7-2; j_call: TRBJ2-3; cdr3_aa: ASSYLMRDTQY
v_call: TRBV2; j_call: TRBJ2-3; cdr3_aa: ASNIVTDTQY
v_call: TRBV11-2; j_call: TRBJ1-5; cdr3_aa: ASSPGTGGLGGDQPQH